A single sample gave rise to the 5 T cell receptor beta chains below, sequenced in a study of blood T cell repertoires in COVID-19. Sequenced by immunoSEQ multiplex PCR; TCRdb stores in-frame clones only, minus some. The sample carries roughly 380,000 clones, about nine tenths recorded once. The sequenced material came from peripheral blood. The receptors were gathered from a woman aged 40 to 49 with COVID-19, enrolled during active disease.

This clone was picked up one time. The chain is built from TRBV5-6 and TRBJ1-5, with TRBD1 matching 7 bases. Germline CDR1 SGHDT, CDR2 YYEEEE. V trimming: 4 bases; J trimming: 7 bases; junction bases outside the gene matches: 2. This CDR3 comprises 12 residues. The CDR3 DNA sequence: TGTGCCAGCAGCCAACAGGGGCAGCCCCAGCATTTT. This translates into CASSQQGQPQHF.

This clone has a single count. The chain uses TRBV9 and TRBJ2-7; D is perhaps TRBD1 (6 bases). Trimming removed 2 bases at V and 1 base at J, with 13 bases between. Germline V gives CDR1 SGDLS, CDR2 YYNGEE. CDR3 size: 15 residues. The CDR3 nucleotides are TGTGCCAGCAGCGTGGGACGGACAGCTTCCTACGAGCAGTACTTC. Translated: CASSVGRTASYEQYF.

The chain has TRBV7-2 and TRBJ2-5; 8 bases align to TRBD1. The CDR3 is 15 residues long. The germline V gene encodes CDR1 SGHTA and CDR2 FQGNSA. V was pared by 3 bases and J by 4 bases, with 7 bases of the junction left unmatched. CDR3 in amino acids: CASSFGPTGAETQYF. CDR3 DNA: TGTGCCAGCAGCTTCGGGCCGACAGGGGCAGAGACCCAGTACTTC.

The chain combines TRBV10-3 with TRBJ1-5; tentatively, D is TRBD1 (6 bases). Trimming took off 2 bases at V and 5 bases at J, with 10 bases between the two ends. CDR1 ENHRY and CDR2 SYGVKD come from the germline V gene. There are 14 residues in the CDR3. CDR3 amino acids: CAISEGGADQPQHF. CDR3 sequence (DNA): TGTGCCATCAGTGAGGGGGGGGCGGATCAGCCCCAGCATTTT.

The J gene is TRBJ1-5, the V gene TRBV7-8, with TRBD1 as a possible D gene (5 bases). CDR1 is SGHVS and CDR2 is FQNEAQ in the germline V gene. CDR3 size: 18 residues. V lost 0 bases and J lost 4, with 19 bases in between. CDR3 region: CASSLAGRGGNSNQPQHF. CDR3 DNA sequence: TGTGCCAGCAGCTTAGCTGGTCGGGGGGGGAATAGTAATCAGCCCCAGCATTTT. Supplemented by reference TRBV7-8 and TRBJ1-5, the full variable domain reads GAGVSQSPRYKVAKRGQDVALRCDPISGHVSLFWYQQALGQGPEFLTYFQNEAQLDKSGLPSDRFFAERPEGSVSTLKIQRTQQEDSAVYLCASSLAGRGGNSNQPQHFGDGTRLSIL.